Below are 15 T cell receptor beta chains sequenced from a single sample in a study of blood T cell repertoires in COVID-19 (dated by TCRdb to 2018 to 2020). Receptors were amplified or captured by the immunoSEQ multiplex PCR assay. In its TCRdb copy, this immuneACCESS table keeps in-frame sequences only and misses some clones. Where compared with another copy, unresolved V genes explain less than half of these, and the others have no known cause. The sample includes under 350,000 clones, with around 88% observed a single time. The ten most abundant clones make up roughly 5% of the sample. The sequenced sample consisted of peripheral blood. The receptors originated from a man in his forties with acute or convalescent COVID-19.

The rearrangement joins TRBV5-4 to TRBJ1-4; D is unclear. Trimming took off 0 bases at V and 3 bases at J, with 12 bases between the two ends. Germline CDR1 reads SGHNT; CDR2 reads YYREEE (reference sequence). The CDR3 has 16 residues. The CDR3 nucleotides read TGTGCCAGCAGCTTGGGAGGCCTCGCAGCTAATGAAAAACTGTTTTTT. It encodes CASSLGGLAANEKLFF.

This clone was found a few times. The J gene is TRBJ1-5, the V gene TRBV24-1; D remains ambiguous. Germline CDR1 is KGHDR and CDR2 is SFDVKD. This CDR3 comprises 13 residues. Trimming took off 4 bases at V and 0 bases at J, with 3 bases between the two ends. CDR3 amino acids: CATSDYSNQPQHF. The DNA of the CDR3 is TGTGCCACCAGTGACTATAGCAATCAGCCCCAGCATTTT.

This clone is a singleton in its sample. The chain combines TRBV7-9 with TRBJ1-1, with D possibly TRBD1 on 6 matching bases. Trimming removed 4 bases from V and 7 bases from J, with 7 bases in between. The germline V gene has CDR1 SEHNR and CDR2 FQNEAQ (reference sequence). The CDR3 is 11 amino acids. CDR3 amino acids: CASSWTDEAFF. The CDR3 region has the DNA TGTGCCAGCAGCTGGACAGATGAAGCTTTCTTT.

The rearrangement links TRBV7-9 to TRBJ1-3, with D possibly matching TRBD1 (5 bases). The CDR3 sequence is 14 residues long. In germline, CDR1 is SEHNR, CDR2 FQNEAQ (reference sequence). Deletions cut 2 bases from V and 2 bases from J, with 7 bases between. The CDR3 DNA reads TGTGCCAGCAGCTTACAGGGCCCTGGAAACACCATATATTTT. This translates into CASSLQGPGNTIYF.

The table lists this clone with a few counts. The rearrangement joins TRBV5-1 to TRBJ1-1, with 8 bases identical to TRBD1. Germline-derived CDR1 and CDR2 are SGHRS and YFSETQ. Trimming took 3 bases from V and 6 from J; bases not matched to a gene: 7. The CDR3 is 14 residues long. Written as DNA, the CDR3 is TGCGCCAGCAGCTCCCAACAGGGGGTGGCTGAAGCTTTCTTT. As protein: CASSSQQGVAEAFF.

This chain uses TRBV29-1 with TRBJ1-5, with a weak D call TRBD1 (5 bases). Germline values: CDR1 SQVTM, CDR2 ANQGSEA. The CDR3 has 12 residues. The V and J ends lost 4 bases and 5 bases respectively, with 9 bases between them. CDR3 residues: CSVASGDQPQHF. The DNA of the CDR3 is TGCAGCGTTGCGTCGGGGGATCAGCCCCAGCATTTT.

Concerning this clone: Other DNA sequences in the sample encode the same CDR3. The V and J genes are TRBV5-1 and TRBJ2-7; 7 positions match TRBD1. After removal of 2 bases from V and 5 bases from J, the junction contained 1 base not matched to a gene. The CDR3 sequence is 12 residues long. Germline CDR1 reads SGHRS; CDR2 reads YFSETQ. CDR3: CASSFTGDEQYF. The CDR3 nucleotides are TGCGCCAGCAGCTTCACAGGGGACGAGCAGTACTTC.

This rearrangement joins TRBV3-1 (or the pseudogene TRBV3-2) to TRBJ2-2; 9 bases are shared with TRBD1. V gave up 5 bases and J gave up 5 bases; unmatched junction bases: 3. The CDR3 extends over 14 amino acids. Germline CDR1 reads LGHDT; CDR2 reads YNNKEL (reference sequence). The CDR3 DNA sequence: TGTGCCAGCAGCGGGGGACAGGGAACCGGGGAGCTGTTTTTT. Translation gives CASSGGQGTGELFF.

This chain connects TRBV20-1 to TRBJ2-3; D call uncertain. V lost 4 bases, J lost 2 bases, and 10 bases lay in between. The germline gives CDR1 DFQATT, CDR2 SNEGSKA (reference sequence). This CDR3 has 13 residues. DNA for the CDR3: TGCAGTGCTAATGACGCGATCACAGATACGCAGTATTTT. As protein: CSANDAITDTQYF.

There are a few counts of this clone. The gene calls are TRBV9 and TRBJ1-4; tentatively, D is TRBD1 (6 bases). V lost 6 bases and J 6 bases, leaving 12 bases between the germline ends. From germline, CDR1 is SGDLS and CDR2 YYNGEE. The CDR3 contains 13 residues. The chain's CDR3 is CASKGQGHEKLFF. The CDR3 DNA follows: TGTGCCAGCAAGGGGCAGGGGCATGAAAAACTGTTTTTT. The full variable domain, with the rest looked up from reference TRBV9 and TRBJ1-4, is DSGVTQTPKHLITATGQRVTLRCSPRSGDLSVYWYQQSLDQGLQFLIQYYNGEERAKGNILERFSAQQFPDLHSELNLSSLELGDSALYFCASKGQGHEKLFFGSGTQLSVL.

The V gene is TRBV11-2, the J gene TRBJ2-2; 15 nucleotides line up with TRBD2. With 6 bases clipped from V and 10 bases from J, the junction kept 9 bases outside the gene matches. CDR3 size: 16 residues. The germline V gene encodes CDR1 SGHAT and CDR2 FQNNGV. As DNA, the CDR3 is TGTGCCAGCAGTTTCGGGACTAGCGGGGGGCCGGAGGAGCTGTTTTTT. The encoded protein is CASSFGTSGGPEELFF.

The chain employs TRBV21-1 and TRBJ1-4; no check of the table's D call, TRBD1, against the DNA was made. TRBV21-1 is a recognized pseudogene. The CDR3 is 13 amino acids. CDR3 in amino acids: CASSPRQNEKLFF. In DNA form, the CDR3 reads TGTGCCAGCAGCCCCCGACAGAATGAAAAACTGTTTTTT.

This clone was recorded only once. The rearrangement uses TRBV12-5 and TRBJ1-2; 10 nucleotides line up with TRBD1. V lost 1 base and J lost 4; bases outside the gene matches: 6. The CDR3 is made up of 16 amino acids. Germline V gene data show CDR1 as LGHNT and CDR2 as FRNRAP. In DNA form, the CDR3 reads TGTGCTAGTGGTTTGGAACCGACAGGGGGCGGCTATGGCTACACCTTC. Translated: CASGLEPTGGGYGYTF.

The V and J genes are TRBV10-3 and TRBJ1-2; 9 bases map to TRBD1. Germline CDR1 is ENHRY and CDR2 is SYGVKD. The CDR3 length is 12 residues. V was pared by 4 bases and J by 9 bases, with 3 bases of the junction left unmatched. For the CDR3, the DNA is TGTGCCATCAGTGTGGGACAGGGAAGCTACACCTTC. This sequence encodes CAISVGQGSYTF.

The DNA for the CDR3 is TGTGCCAGCAGTCCTGACAGGGCCTATGGCTACACCTTC. It is translated as CASSPDRAYGYTF. The chain combines TRBV5-6 with TRBJ1-2; 7 nucleotides agree with TRBD1. The V and J ends lost 5 bases and 4 bases, in that order; junction bases with no gene match: 5. The germline CDR1 and CDR2 sequences are SGHDT and YYEEEE. This CDR3 spans 13 amino acids.